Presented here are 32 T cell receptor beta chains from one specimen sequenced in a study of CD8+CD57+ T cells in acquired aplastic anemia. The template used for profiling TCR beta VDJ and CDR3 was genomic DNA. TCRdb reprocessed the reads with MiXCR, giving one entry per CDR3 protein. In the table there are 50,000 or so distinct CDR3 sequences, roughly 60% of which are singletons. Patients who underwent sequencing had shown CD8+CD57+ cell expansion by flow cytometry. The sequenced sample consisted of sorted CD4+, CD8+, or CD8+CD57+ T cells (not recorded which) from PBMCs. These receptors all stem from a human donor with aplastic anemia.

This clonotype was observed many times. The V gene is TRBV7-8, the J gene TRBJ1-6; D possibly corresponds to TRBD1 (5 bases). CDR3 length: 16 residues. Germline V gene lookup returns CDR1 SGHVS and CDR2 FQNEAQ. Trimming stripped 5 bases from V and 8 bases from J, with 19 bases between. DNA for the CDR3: TGTGCCAGCAGCCTCCCGACCCGGGACGGTGATTCACCCCTCCACTTT. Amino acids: CASSLPTRDGDSPLHF. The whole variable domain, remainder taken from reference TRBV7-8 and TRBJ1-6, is GAGVSQSPRYKVAKRGQDVALRCDPISGHVSLFWYQQALGQGPEFLTYFQNEAQLDKSGLPSDRFFAERPEGSVSTLKIQRTQQEDSAVYLCASSLPTRDGDSPLHFGNGTRLTVT.

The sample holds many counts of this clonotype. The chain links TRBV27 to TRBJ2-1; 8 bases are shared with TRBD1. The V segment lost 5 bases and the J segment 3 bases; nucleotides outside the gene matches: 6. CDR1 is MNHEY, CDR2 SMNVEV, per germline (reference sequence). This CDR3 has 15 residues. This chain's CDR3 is CASSLRQGYYNEQFF. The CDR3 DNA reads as TGTGCCAGCAGTCTTAGACAGGGGTACTACAATGAGCAGTTCTTC.

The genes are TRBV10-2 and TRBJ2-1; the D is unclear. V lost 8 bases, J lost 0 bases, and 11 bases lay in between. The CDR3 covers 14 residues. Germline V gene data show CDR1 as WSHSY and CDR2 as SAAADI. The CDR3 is CASRMGNSYNEQFF. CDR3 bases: TGCGCCAGCCGTATGGGTAACTCCTACAATGAGCAGTTCTTC.

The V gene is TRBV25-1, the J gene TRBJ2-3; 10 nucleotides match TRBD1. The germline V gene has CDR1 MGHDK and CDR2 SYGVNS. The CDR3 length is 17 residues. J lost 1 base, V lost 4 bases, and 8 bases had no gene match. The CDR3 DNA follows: TGTGCCAGCAGTGCAGGGACAGGGGCAGAAGGCACAGATACGCAGTATTTT. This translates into CASSAGTGAEGTDTQYF.

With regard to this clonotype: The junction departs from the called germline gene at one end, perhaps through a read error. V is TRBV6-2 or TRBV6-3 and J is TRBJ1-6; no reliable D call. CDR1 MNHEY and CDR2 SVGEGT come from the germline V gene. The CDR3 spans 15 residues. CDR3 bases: TGTGCCAGCAGTTCGGACTTCTCCCATAATTCGCCCCTCCACTTT. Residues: CASSSDFSHNSPLHF.

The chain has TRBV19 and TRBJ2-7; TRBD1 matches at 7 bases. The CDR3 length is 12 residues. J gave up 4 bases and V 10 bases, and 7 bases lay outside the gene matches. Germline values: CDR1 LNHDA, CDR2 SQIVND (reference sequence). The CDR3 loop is CATPRDSYEQYF. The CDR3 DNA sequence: TGTGCCACCCCTAGGGACAGTTACGAGCAGTACTTC.

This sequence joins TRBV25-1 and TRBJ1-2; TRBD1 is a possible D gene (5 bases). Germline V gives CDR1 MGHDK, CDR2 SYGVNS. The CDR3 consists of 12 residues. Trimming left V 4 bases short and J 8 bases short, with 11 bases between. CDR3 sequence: CASSGQGSGYTF. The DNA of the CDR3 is TGTGCCAGCAGTGGTCAGGGAAGCGGCTACACCTTC.

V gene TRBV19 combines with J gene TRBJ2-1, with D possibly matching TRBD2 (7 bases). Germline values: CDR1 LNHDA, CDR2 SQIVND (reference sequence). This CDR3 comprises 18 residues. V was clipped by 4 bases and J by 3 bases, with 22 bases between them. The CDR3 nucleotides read TGTGCCAGTAGTACCCTTCCTCTAGGGGGGGGCCGCTACAATGAGCAGTTCTTC. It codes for CASSTLPLGGGRYNEQFF. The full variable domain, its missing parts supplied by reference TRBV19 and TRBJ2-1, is DGGITQSPKYLFRKEGQNVTLSCEQNLNHDAMYWYRQDPGQGLRLIYYSQIVNDFQKGDIAEGYSVSREKKESFPLTVTSAQKNPTAFYLCASSTLPLGGGRYNEQFFGPGTRLTVL.

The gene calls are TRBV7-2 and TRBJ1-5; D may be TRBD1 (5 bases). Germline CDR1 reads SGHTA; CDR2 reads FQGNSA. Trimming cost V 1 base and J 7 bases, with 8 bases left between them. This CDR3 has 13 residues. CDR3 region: CASSLVGDQPQHF. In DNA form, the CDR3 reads TGTGCCAGCAGCTTAGTGGGGGACCAGCCCCAGCATTTT.

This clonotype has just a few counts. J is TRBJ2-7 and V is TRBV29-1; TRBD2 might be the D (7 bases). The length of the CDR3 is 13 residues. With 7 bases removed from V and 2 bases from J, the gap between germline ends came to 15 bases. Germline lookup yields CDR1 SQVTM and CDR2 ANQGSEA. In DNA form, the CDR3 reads TGCAGCGGCGAGGACAGCGGGGCCTACGAGCAGTACTTC. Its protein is CSGEDSGAYEQYF.

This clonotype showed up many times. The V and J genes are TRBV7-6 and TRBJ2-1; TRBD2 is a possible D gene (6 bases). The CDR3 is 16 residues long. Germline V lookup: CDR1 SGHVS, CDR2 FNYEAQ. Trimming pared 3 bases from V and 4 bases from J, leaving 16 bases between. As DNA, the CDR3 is TGTGCCAGCAGCTTCAGGGACTCGATAAATTACAATGAGCAGTTCTTC. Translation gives CASSFRDSINYNEQFF.

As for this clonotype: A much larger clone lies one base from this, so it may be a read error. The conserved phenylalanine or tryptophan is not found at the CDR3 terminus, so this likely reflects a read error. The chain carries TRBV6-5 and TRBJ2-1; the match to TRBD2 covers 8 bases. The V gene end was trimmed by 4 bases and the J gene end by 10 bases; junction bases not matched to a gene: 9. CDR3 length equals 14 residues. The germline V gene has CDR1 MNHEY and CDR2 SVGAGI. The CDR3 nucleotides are TGTGCCAGCAGTTGGACTAGCTCCCTCTCAGAGCAGTTCCTC. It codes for CASSWTSSLSEQFL.

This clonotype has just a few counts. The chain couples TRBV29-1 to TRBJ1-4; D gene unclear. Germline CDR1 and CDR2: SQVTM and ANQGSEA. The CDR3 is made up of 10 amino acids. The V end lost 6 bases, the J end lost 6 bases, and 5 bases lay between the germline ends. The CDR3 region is CSVMDEKLFF. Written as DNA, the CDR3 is TGCAGCGTAATGGATGAAAAACTGTTTTTT.

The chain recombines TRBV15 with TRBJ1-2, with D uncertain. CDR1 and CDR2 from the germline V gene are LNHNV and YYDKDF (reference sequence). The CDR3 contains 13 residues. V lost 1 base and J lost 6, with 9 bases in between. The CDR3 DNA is TGTGCCACCAGCAGAGCACCAGTTGATGGCTACACCTTC. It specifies CATSRAPVDGYTF.

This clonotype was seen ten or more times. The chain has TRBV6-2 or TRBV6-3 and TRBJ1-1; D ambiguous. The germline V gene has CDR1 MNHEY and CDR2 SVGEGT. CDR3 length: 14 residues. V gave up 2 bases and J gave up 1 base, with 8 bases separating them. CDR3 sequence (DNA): TGTGCCAGCAGTTACGGCCTATGGAACACTGAAGCTTTCTTT. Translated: CASSYGLWNTEAFF.

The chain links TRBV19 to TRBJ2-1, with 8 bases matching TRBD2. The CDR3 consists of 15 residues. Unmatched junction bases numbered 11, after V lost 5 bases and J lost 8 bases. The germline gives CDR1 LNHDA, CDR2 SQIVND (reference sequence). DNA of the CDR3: TGTGCCAGTAGTTGGGTGGCGGGGGGCCTCGATGAGCAGTTCTTC. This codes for CASSWVAGGLDEQFF.

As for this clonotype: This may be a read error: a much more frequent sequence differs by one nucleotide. For the CDR3, the DNA is TGTGCCTGCAGTGAGGCGGGGGGGCCAGTGACCGAGGAGCTGTTTTTT. Its translation is CACSEAGGPVTEELFF. The chain carries TRBV6-1 and TRBJ2-2; 9 bases fit TRBD2. Germline assignment: CDR1 MNHNS and CDR2 SASEGT. The CDR3 spans 16 residues.

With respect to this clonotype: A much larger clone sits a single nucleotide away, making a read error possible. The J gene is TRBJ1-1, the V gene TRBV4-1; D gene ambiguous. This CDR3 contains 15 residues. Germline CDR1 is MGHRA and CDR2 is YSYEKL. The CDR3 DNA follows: TGCGCCAGCGGCCAAGAAGGCAGGACCGGCACTGAAGCTTTCTTT. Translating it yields CASGQEGRTGTEAFF.

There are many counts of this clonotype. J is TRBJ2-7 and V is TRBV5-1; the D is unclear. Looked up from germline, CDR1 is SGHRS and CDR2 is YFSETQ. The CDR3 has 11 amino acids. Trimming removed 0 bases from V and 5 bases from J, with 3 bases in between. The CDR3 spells CASSLDHEQYF. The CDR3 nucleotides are TGCGCCAGCAGCTTGGATCACGAGCAGTACTTC.

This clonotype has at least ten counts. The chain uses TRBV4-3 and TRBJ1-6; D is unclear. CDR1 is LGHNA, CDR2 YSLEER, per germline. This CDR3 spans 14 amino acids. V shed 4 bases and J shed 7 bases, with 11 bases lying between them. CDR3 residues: CASSLSSVNSPLHF. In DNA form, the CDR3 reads TGCGCCAGCAGCCTCTCTTCAGTCAATTCACCCCTCCACTTT.

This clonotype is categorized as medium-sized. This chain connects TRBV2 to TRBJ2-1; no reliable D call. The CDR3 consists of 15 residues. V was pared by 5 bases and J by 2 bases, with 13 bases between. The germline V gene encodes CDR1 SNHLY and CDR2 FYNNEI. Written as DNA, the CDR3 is TGTGCCAGCAGTACCGCCATATTAACCTACAATGAGCAGTTCTTC. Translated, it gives CASSTAILTYNEQFF.

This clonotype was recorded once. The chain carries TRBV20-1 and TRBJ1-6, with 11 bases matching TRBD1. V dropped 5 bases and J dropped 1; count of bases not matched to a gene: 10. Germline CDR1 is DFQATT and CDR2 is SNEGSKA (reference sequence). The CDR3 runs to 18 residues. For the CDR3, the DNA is TGCAGTGCTTGGACAGGGGGCGCGGTAGCATCCTATAATTCACCCCTCCACTTT. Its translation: CSAWTGGAVASYNSPLHF.

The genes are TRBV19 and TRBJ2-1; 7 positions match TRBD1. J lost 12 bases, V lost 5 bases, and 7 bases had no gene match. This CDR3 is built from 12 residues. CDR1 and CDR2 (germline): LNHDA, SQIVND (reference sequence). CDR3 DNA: TGTGCCAGTAGTTATGGACAGGTTGGGCAGTTCTTC. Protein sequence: CASSYGQVGQFF.

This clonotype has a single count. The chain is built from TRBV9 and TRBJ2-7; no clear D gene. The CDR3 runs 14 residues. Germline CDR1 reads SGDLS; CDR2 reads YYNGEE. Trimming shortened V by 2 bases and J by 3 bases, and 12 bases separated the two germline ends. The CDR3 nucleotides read TGTGCCAGCAGCGTTATGAGTAAACACTACGAGCAGTACGTC. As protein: CASSVMSKHYEQYV.

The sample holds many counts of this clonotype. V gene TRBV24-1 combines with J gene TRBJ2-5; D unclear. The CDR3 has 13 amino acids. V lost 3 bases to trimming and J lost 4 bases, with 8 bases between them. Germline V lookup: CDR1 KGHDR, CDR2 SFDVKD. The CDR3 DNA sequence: TGTGCCACCAGTGATGTGAAGGGAGAGACCCAGTACTTC. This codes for CATSDVKGETQYF.

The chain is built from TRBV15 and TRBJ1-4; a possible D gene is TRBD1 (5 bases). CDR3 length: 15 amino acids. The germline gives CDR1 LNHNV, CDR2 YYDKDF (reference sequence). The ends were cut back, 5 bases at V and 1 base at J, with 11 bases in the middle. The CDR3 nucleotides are TGTGCCACCAGCCTAACAGGTGGAACTAATGAAAAACTGTTTTTT. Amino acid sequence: CATSLTGGTNEKLFF.

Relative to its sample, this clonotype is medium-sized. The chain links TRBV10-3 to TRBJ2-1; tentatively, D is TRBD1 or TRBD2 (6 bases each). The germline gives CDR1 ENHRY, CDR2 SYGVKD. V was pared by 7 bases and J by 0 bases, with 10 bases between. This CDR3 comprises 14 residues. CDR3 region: CAINRGRSYNEQFF. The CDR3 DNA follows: TGTGCCATCAATCGGGGGCGCTCCTACAATGAGCAGTTCTTC.

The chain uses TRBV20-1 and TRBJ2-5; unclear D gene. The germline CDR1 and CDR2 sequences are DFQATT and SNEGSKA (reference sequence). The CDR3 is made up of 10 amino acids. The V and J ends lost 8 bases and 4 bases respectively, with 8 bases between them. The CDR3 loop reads CSPSPETQYF. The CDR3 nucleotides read TGCAGTCCCTCGCCAGAGACCCAGTACTTC.

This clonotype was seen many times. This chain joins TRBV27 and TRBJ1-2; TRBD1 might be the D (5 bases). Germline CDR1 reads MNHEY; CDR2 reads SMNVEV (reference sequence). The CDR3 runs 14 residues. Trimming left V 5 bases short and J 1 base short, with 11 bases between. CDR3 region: CASSAGLLNYGYTF. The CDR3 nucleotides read TGTGCCAGCAGTGCGGGACTCCTTAACTATGGCTACACCTTC.

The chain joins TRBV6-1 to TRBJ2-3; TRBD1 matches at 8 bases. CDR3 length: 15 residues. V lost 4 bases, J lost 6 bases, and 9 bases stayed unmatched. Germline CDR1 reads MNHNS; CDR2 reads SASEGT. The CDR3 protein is CASSGETGVDDTQYF. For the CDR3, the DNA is TGTGCCAGCAGTGGGGAGACAGGGGTCGATGATACGCAGTATTTT.

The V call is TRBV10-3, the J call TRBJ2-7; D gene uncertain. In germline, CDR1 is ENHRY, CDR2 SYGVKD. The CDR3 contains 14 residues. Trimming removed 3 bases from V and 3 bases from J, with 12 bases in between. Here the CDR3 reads CAISESGVIYEQYF. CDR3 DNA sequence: TGTGCCATCAGTGAAAGTGGGGTCATCTACGAGCAGTACTTC.

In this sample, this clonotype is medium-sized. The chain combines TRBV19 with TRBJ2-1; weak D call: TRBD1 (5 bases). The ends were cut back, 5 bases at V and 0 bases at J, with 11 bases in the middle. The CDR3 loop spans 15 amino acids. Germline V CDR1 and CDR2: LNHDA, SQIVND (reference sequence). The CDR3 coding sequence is TGTGCCAGTAGTGACAGTCTCAGCTCCTACAATGAGCAGTTCTTC. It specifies CASSDSLSSYNEQFF.